A single sample is the source of the 6 T cell receptor beta chains below, sequenced in a study of T cell responses to AZD1222 COVID-19 vaccine. Some clones are missing from TCRdb's copy, which holds only in-frame ones; the method was immunoSEQ multiplex PCR. The repertoire holds 130,000 to 150,000 clones, roughly 91% seen once, with approximately 2% in the top ten. The sequenced sample was peripheral blood, obtained on day 0 of AZD1222 vaccination. The receptors stem from an adult in good health.

This chain uses TRBV27 with TRBJ2-7, with TRBD2 identical over 8 bases. After removal of 5 bases from V and 3 bases from J, the junction contained 9 bases not matched to a gene. Germline-derived CDR1 and CDR2 are MNHEY and SMNVEV (reference sequence). The CDR3 extends over 15 amino acids. CDR3 sequence: CASSKPGTSIYEQYF. CDR3 nucleotides: TGTGCCAGCAGTAAACCCGGGACTAGTATCTACGAGCAGTACTTC.

The chain combines TRBV6-5 with TRBJ2-1; TRBD1 agrees at 7 bases. With 6 bases clipped from V and 9 bases from J, the junction kept 11 bases outside the gene matches. The CDR3 sequence is 14 residues long. The germline V gene encodes CDR1 MNHEY and CDR2 SVGAGI. In nucleotides, the CDR3 is TGTGCCAGCAGAGGACAGGCCCGGGACGGTGAGCAGTTCTTC. Its translation: CASRGQARDGEQFF.

V and J are TRBV12-3 or TRBV12-4 and TRBJ1-1, with 9 nucleotides matching TRBD1. Trimming at V came to 5 bases and at J to 6 bases, leaving 4 bases not matched to a gene. The CDR3 spans 13 residues. CDR3 residues: CASSLDRGSEAFF. The CDR3 DNA sequence: TGTGCCAGCAGTCTAGACAGGGGGTCTGAAGCTTTCTTT.

The chain has TRBV13 and TRBJ2-2; a weak D match, TRBD2 (6 bases). CDR3 length: 17 residues. Germline V gives CDR1 PRHDT, CDR2 FYEKMQ (reference sequence). V lost 0 bases and J 3 bases, leaving 14 bases between the germline ends. In nucleotides, the CDR3 is TGTGCCAGCAGCTTAGGACTAGCTGGATGGGACACCGGGGAGCTGTTTTTT. It yields the protein CASSLGLAGWDTGELFF.

This clone has more than one count but fewer than ten. V and J are TRBV19 and TRBJ1-4; the D is unclear. The germline gives CDR1 LNHDA, CDR2 SQIVND (reference sequence). The V end lost 9 bases, the J end lost 6 bases, and 17 bases lay between the germline ends. The CDR3 loop spans 14 amino acids. As DNA, the CDR3 is TGTGCCAGACCGACGGGAGGCAAGGATGAAAAACTGTTTTTT. Its translation: CARPTGGKDEKLFF.

The chain carries TRBV5-4 and TRBJ1-1; no clear D gene. The CDR3 is made up of 15 amino acids. The germline V gene encodes CDR1 SGHNT and CDR2 YYREEE (reference sequence). V was trimmed by 4 bases and J by 4 bases, leaving 17 bases between them. CDR3 protein: CASSLPDVRRTEAFF. CDR3 bases: TGTGCCAGCAGCCTCCCGGACGTCCGGCGCACTGAAGCTTTCTTT.